This T cell receptor (beta chain) stems from a study of T cells of healthy individuals listed by TCRdb under 2018. This clonotype was seen a handful of times. The specificity of this receptor is unknown. No base qualities exist here, and no much larger clone lies one base off it. The germline V gene provides CDR1 KGHDR and CDR2 SFDVKD. Relative to germline, V is missing 0 bases and J is missing 7 bases, with 3 bases of the junction outside any gene match. Including the terminal cysteine and phenylalanine, the CDR3 comprises 15 residues. Kept here is only the CDR3 DNA, which spans 45 bases and is read in frame from base 1. The library came from 5' RACE. Sequencing instrument: Illumina MiSeq. TCRdb reprocessing: public reads trimmed at Q25 with fastp, clones called with MiXCR, in-frame beta chains kept. Rows are unified per CDR3 protein, each entry keeping the most common DNA and genes. Counted in this sample were more than 85,000 distinct CDR3 sequences; around 17% of them appeared once. The ten largest make up 6% to 8% of the sample.

The sequence came from a human donor in good health. The sequence joins TRBV24-1 to TRBJ2-1; TRBD2 lines up with 9 middle nucleotides. CDR3 region: CATSDLRLAGNEQFF. In nucleotides, the sequence is TGTGCCACCAGTGATTTGCGGCTAGCGGGGAATGAGCAGTTCTTC.